This T cell receptor beta chain came from a study of OX40 agonist ivuxolimab in advanced cancers. Study-wide results and limits: Some nonresponders additionally presented with little normalized T-cell clonal expansion. Partial responders receiving 0.1-3.0 mg/kg showed among the lowest clonal expansion.

The data were produced by immunoSEQ multiplex PCR, yet TCRdb's version contains in-frame clones alone and is incomplete. The data show over 35,000 clones, around nine tenths seen once. Turning to this clone: The antigen is not known.

Germline-derived CDR1 and CDR2 are MNHEY and SVGAGI. The CDR3 runs 13 residues. Trimming took 2 bases from V and 3 from J, leaving 6 bases between them. The material sequenced was CD4+ or CD8+ T cells sorted from blood, taken in a trial of the OX40 agonist ivuxolimab. The rearrangement joins TRBV6-5 to TRBJ2-3; D remains unclear. The clonotype originates from an adult with an advanced solid tumor such as melanoma, head and neck, liver or kidney cancer. This CDR3 is CASSYLGTDTQYF. DNA for the CDR3: TGTGCCAGCAGTTACCTCGGAACAGATACGCAGTATTTT.